Shown below are 6 T cell receptor beta chains from a single sample sequenced in a study of identical twins. TCRdb reanalysed the 5' RACE reads using MiXCR and keeps one entry per CDR3 protein. The data hold 400,000 to 550,000 distinct CDR3 sequences, with approximately 24% observed a single time. These data were also filed under a second study, of T cells expressing NK-cell markers.

Sequenced material: CD4+ T cells sorted from blood. The receptors were gathered from a woman between 18 and 29 years old in good health.

CDR3 sequence (DNA): TGTGCCATCAGTGAAAATACCCCGGGAGGGGTTCAGCCCCAGCATTTT. Translating it yields CAISENTPGGVQPQHF. The rearrangement links TRBV10-3 to TRBJ1-5; a possible D gene is TRBD1 (5 bases). The germline V and J ends were trimmed by 3 bases and 6 bases, with 18 bases remaining between them. The CDR3 totals 16 residues. Germline CDR1 reads ENHRY; CDR2 reads SYGVKD.

The CDR3 coding sequence is TGTGCCAGCAGTTCGGAACTAGCGGGAGTCAATGAGCAGTTCTTC. As protein: CASSSELAGVNEQFF. This sequence joins TRBV12-3 or TRBV12-4 and TRBJ2-1, with TRBD2 identical over 11 bases. V trimming: 4 bases; J trimming: 6 bases; junction bases outside the gene matches: 5. The CDR3 is 15 amino acids.

This clonotype was seen a handful of times. J is TRBJ1-1 and V is TRBV6-5, with 8 bases fitting TRBD1. V lost 3 bases to trimming and J lost 1 base; unmatched junction nucleotides: 4. Germline V lookup: CDR1 MNHEY, CDR2 SVGAGI. The CDR3 is 15 residues long. CDR3 in amino acids: CASSYGQGRNTEAFF. The CDR3 bases are TGTGCCAGCAGTTATGGACAGGGTAGGAACACTGAAGCTTTCTTT.

The chain carries TRBV9 and TRBJ2-2; 9 nucleotides align to TRBD2. The V gene end was trimmed by 4 bases and the J gene end by 4 bases; junction bases not matched to a gene: 14. The CDR3 sequence is 18 residues long. CDR1 SGDLS and CDR2 YYNGEE come from the germline V gene. The chain's CDR3 is CASSTSGISGGLTGELFF. The DNA for the CDR3 is TGTGCCAGCAGCACTAGTGGTATTAGCGGGGGCCTCACCGGGGAGCTGTTTTTT.

This clonotype was seen only a few times. The chain recombines TRBV7-2 with TRBJ1-3; D uncertain. This CDR3 contains 12 residues. The V gene lost 5 bases and the J gene lost 7 bases, with 9 bases spanning the gap. In germline, CDR1 is SGHTA, CDR2 FQGNSA. CDR3 bases: TGTGCCAGCAGCCCTAACAAGAACACCATATATTTT. It is translated as CASSPNKNTIYF.

This clonotype was counted at least ten times. The chain combines TRBV12-3 or TRBV12-4 with TRBJ2-1; TRBD2 aligns across 8 bases. Unmatched junction bases numbered 5, after V lost 4 bases and J lost 0 bases. CDR3 length: 16 residues. CDR3 DNA: TGTGCCAGCAGTTGGAGACTAGCGACCTCCTACAATGAGCAGTTCTTC. It encodes CASSWRLATSYNEQFF.